Listed here are 32 T cell receptor beta chains from one sample, sequenced in a study of persistence of HIV-infected CD4 T cells. The stimulus was an HIV-1 Gag 15-mer peptide pool, 1 ug/peptide/mL. Memory cells lacking CD40L and CD69 with high CD45RO were sorted. This was the immunoSEQ version 4 assay in survey mode. Produced via immunoSEQ multiplex PCR; TCRdb's table is partial and in-frame only. The sample holds roughly 35,000 clones; approximately 78% are singletons and the top ten take around 0.88%. Antigens of these TCRs are unknown. The sequencing used cultured CD4+ T cells from PBMCs, collected from a patient who received antiretroviral therapy. These receptors were obtained from an adult with HIV. The donor label of this sample is uncertain.

This clone was counted a single time. J is TRBJ2-2 and V is TRBV2; D gene ambiguous. The CDR3 has 14 amino acids. Germline CDR1 is SNHLY and CDR2 is FYNNEI. The V end lost 8 bases, the J end lost 3 bases, and 13 bases lay between the germline ends. This CDR3 reads CASGVSMDTGELFF. CDR3 DNA: TGTGCCAGCGGGGTCTCTATGGACACCGGGGAGCTGTTTTTT.

The chain couples TRBV15 to TRBJ1-3; maybe TRBD1 (5 bases). This CDR3 is built from 16 residues. V lost 0 bases, J lost 10 bases, and 19 bases lay in between. In germline, CDR1 is LNHNV, CDR2 YYDKDF (reference sequence). The CDR3 here is CATSRDAQAGRGTIYF. CDR3 DNA: TGTGCCACCAGCAGAGACGCACAGGCAGGCCGTGGAACCATATATTTT. The whole variable domain, filled in from reference TRBV15 and TRBJ1-3, reads DAMVIQNPRYQVTQFGKPVTLSCSQTLNHNVMYWYQQKSSQAPKLLFHYYDKDFNNEADTPDNFQSRRPNTSFCFLDIRSPGLGDTAMYLCATSRDAQAGRGTIYFGEGSWLTVV.

The chain recombines TRBV30 with TRBJ1-1; TRBD1 agrees at 8 bases. The V gene end was trimmed by 5 bases and the J gene end by 5 bases; junction bases not matched to a gene: 4. Germline CDR1 reads GTSNPN; CDR2 reads SVGIG (reference sequence). The CDR3 totals 12 residues. The CDR3 nucleotides read TGTGCCTGGGACAGGGGAGGAACTGAAGCTTTCTTT. Translated: CAWDRGGTEAFF.

The V and J genes are TRBV3-1 (or the pseudogene TRBV3-2) and TRBJ2-1; 9 nucleotides agree with TRBD2. Germline CDR1 reads LGHDT; CDR2 reads YNNKEL (reference sequence). After removal of 7 bases from V and 6 bases from J, the junction contained 13 bases not matched to a gene. The CDR3 extends over 16 amino acids. CDR3 nucleotide sequence: TGTGCCAGCACGCCTACTCCCGGCGGGGGGGTCAATGAGCAGTTCTTC. As protein: CASTPTPGGGVNEQFF.

The rearrangement links TRBV27 to TRBJ1-1; D remains ambiguous. This CDR3 region has 15 residues. V dropped 5 bases and J dropped 0 bases, with 13 bases sitting between them. CDR1 MNHEY and CDR2 SMNVEV come from the germline V gene (reference sequence). The CDR3 reads CASSPQAGVNTEAFF. The CDR3 nucleotides read TGTGCCAGCAGTCCCCAAGCGGGCGTGAACACTGAAGCTTTCTTT.

This chain uses TRBV5-1 with TRBJ1-2; D might be TRBD1 (5 bases). This CDR3 has 15 residues. Germline lookup yields CDR1 SGHRS and CDR2 YFSETQ. Between the trimmed V and J ends, which lost 0 bases and 4 bases, there was a span of 13 bases. This chain's CDR3 is CASSLEGRVGYGYTF. The CDR3 DNA reads TGCGCCAGCAGCTTGGAGGGCAGGGTAGGCTATGGCTACACCTTC. The full variable domain, completed using reference TRBV5-1 and TRBJ1-2, is KAGVTQTPRYLIKTRGQQVTLSCSPISGHRSVSWYQQTPGQGLQFLFEYFSETQRNKGNFPGRFSGRQFSNSRSEMNVSTLELGDSALYLCASSLEGRVGYGYTFGSGTRLTVV.

The J gene is TRBJ1-1, the V gene TRBV30; 7 positions agree with TRBD1. Germline V gives CDR1 GTSNPN, CDR2 SVGIG (reference sequence). This CDR3 has 16 amino acids. V shed 5 bases and J 1 base; nucleotides not matched to a gene: 13. CDR3 DNA: TGTGCCTGGGCAGCGCCTCCGGACAGGCCGAACACTGAAGCTTTCTTT. It translates to CAWAAPPDRPNTEAFF.

V and J are TRBV7-2 and TRBJ2-3; D is perhaps TRBD2 (6 bases). Germline V gene data show CDR1 as SGHTA and CDR2 as FQGNSA. The CDR3 consists of 14 residues. Deletions cut 5 bases from V and 4 bases from J, with 13 bases between. The CDR3 DNA reads TGTGCCAGCAGCCCCGGGGAGGTTGCAGATACGCAGTATTTT. Its protein product is CASSPGEVADTQYF.

The chain links TRBV2 to TRBJ1-2, with D hard to call. CDR3 length: 14 residues. CDR1 SNHLY and CDR2 FYNNEI come from the germline V gene. V was pared by 2 bases and J by 1 base, with 8 bases between. The CDR3 sequence is CASSEKRGNYGYTF. In nucleotides, the CDR3 is TGTGCCAGCAGTGAAAAGCGGGGTAACTATGGCTACACCTTC.

The CDR3 loop is CASSLFSWGDRERTEAFF. CDR3 bases: TGTGCCAGCAGCTTATTTTCCTGGGGCGACAGGGAGCGCACTGAAGCTTTCTTT. This chain joins TRBV7-8 and TRBJ1-1, with 7 bases that match TRBD1. Germline V gives CDR1 SGHVS, CDR2 FQNEAQ. This CDR3 region has 18 residues. V dropped 2 bases and J dropped 4; count of bases not matched to a gene: 16.

This chain links TRBV25-1 with TRBJ2-7, with D unclear. Deletions cut 6 bases from V and 3 bases from J, with 12 bases between. Germline-derived CDR1 and CDR2 are MGHDK and SYGVNS. The CDR3 sequence is 13 residues long. In DNA form, the CDR3 reads TGTGCCAGCAGACCCCCCGGGCTCTACGAGCAGTACTTC. Its protein is CASRPPGLYEQYF.

This rearrangement joins TRBV18 to TRBJ1-1; D is undetermined. The CDR3 is made up of 14 amino acids. CDR1 is KGHSH and CDR2 is LQKENI in the germline V gene. V gave up 2 bases and J gave up 4 bases, with 11 bases separating them. The CDR3 here is CASSPEVQSTEAFF. The DNA of the CDR3 is TGTGCCAGCTCACCAGAAGTCCAGAGCACTGAAGCTTTCTTT.

The chain couples TRBV5-6 to TRBJ1-2; D is unclear. The V gene lost 0 bases and the J gene lost 4 bases, with 10 bases spanning the gap. Germline CDR1 SGHDT, CDR2 YYEEEE. The CDR3 spans 14 residues. CDR3 DNA: TGTGCCAGCAGCTTGGGTCAGGCGGGCTATGGCTACACCTTC. Its protein product is CASSLGQAGYGYTF.

The DNA for the CDR3 is TGTGCCAGCAGCCCGACAGGGACTAGCACAGATACGCAGTATTTT. Its protein product is CASSPTGTSTDTQYF. The chain uses TRBV2 and TRBJ2-3; TRBD1 might be the D (7 bases). Germline assignment: CDR1 SNHLY and CDR2 FYNNEI. Trimming left V 6 bases short and J 0 bases short, with 13 bases between. The CDR3 covers 15 residues. The full variable domain, rest sourced from reference TRBV2 and TRBJ2-3, is EPEVTQTPSHQVTQMGQEVILRCVPISNHLYFYWYRQILGQKVEFLVSFYNNEISEKSEIFDDQFSVERPDGSNFTLKIRSTKLEDSAMYFCASSPTGTSTDTQYFGPGTRLTVL.

CDR3 DNA: TGTGCCTGGAGTGTCGGGCGGCTAGTCTACGAGCAGTACTTC. It encodes CAWSVGRLVYEQYF. This sequence joins TRBV30 and TRBJ2-7; the D is unclear. This CDR3 has 14 amino acids. Germline assignment: CDR1 GTSNPN and CDR2 SVGIG (reference sequence). Trimming took off 0 bases at V and 3 bases at J, with 12 bases between the two ends.

The CDR3 DNA reads TGTGCCAGCAGCCTAGACGGGGACACTGAAGCTTTCTTT. It specifies CASSLDGDTEAFF. The chain carries TRBV3-1 (or the pseudogene TRBV3-2) and TRBJ1-1; D unclear. Germline CDR1 is LGHDT and CDR2 is YNNKEL (reference sequence). There are 13 residues in the CDR3. The V and J ends lost 4 bases and 3 bases respectively, with 9 bases between them.

The chain couples TRBV27 to TRBJ1-6; 10 nucleotides match TRBD1. This CDR3 contains 16 residues. V trimming: 6 bases; J trimming: 6 bases; junction bases outside the gene matches: 8. In germline, CDR1 is MNHEY, CDR2 SMNVEV (reference sequence). CDR3 sequence (DNA): TGTGCCAGCAGGGGCACTGGACAGGGGGGTAATTCACCCCTCCACTTT. Residues: CASRGTGQGGNSPLHF.

The chain uses TRBV11-2 and TRBJ2-7, with a possible D match to TRBD1 (5 bases). V gave up 3 bases and J gave up 3 bases, with 9 bases separating them. Germline CDR1 reads SGHAT; CDR2 reads FQNNGV. The CDR3 consists of 13 residues. This CDR3 is CASSLVRGYEQYF. The DNA of the CDR3 is TGTGCCAGCAGCTTGGTAAGGGGCTACGAGCAGTACTTC.

The chain is built from TRBV15 and TRBJ2-2; no reliable D call. V dropped 5 bases and J dropped 5 bases, with 12 bases sitting between them. This CDR3 is 14 amino acids long. The germline V gene encodes CDR1 LNHNV and CDR2 YYDKDF (reference sequence). The DNA for the CDR3 is TGTGCCACCAGCGTACACAGATCAACCGGGGAGCTGTTTTTT. This codes for CATSVHRSTGELFF.

V usage is TRBV3-1 (or the pseudogene TRBV3-2) and J usage is TRBJ1-2; 10 bases are shared with TRBD1. CDR1 is LGHDT and CDR2 is YNNKEL in the germline V gene (reference sequence). After removal of 4 bases from V and 8 bases from J, the junction contained 7 bases not matched to a gene. The CDR3 has 14 amino acids. As DNA, the CDR3 is TGTGCCAGCAGCCTTCCGGGACAGGGGCGAGGCTACACCTTC. Residues: CASSLPGQGRGYTF.

The rearrangement joins TRBV6-5 to TRBJ1-2; D unclear. V was shortened by 6 bases and J by 6 bases, with 17 bases between the two germline ends. The germline V gene has CDR1 MNHEY and CDR2 SVGAGI. The CDR3 consists of 14 residues. CDR3 nucleotides: TGTGCCAGCAGCCAAGGACTTGGAGGTCATGGCTACACCTTC. Its protein is CASSQGLGGHGYTF.

This sequence joins TRBV11-1 and TRBJ2-7; 7 bases line up with TRBD1. The V gene's germline CDR1 is SGHAT and CDR2 FQDESV (reference sequence). The V and J ends lost 8 bases and 6 bases, in that order; junction bases with no gene match: 10. The CDR3 contains 13 residues. The CDR3 sequence is CASGQERVSEQYF. The CDR3 region has the DNA TGTGCCAGCGGACAGGAGCGTGTTTCCGAGCAGTACTTC.

The chain uses TRBV24-1 and TRBJ1-5; 10 positions agree with TRBD1. CDR3 size: 16 residues. In germline, CDR1 is KGHDR, CDR2 SFDVKD. After removal of 3 bases from V and 6 bases from J, the junction contained 7 bases not matched to a gene. The chain's CDR3 is CATSDPGTGESQPQHF. CDR3 nucleotide sequence: TGTGCCACCAGTGATCCCGGGACAGGGGAAAGTCAGCCCCAGCATTTT.

This clone turned up a few times. The DNA for the CDR3 is TGTGCCAGCAGCGAAATAACGAGCTTCACTGAAGCTTTCTTT. The encoded protein is CASSEITSFTEAFF. The chain combines TRBV7-8 with TRBJ1-1; no reliable D call. This CDR3 spans 14 amino acids. Trimming shortened V by 5 bases and J by 4 bases, and 14 bases separated the two germline ends. The germline V gene encodes CDR1 SGHVS and CDR2 FQNEAQ.

The chain recombines TRBV5-5 with TRBJ1-2; the match to TRBD1 covers 7 bases. Germline V gene data show CDR1 as SGHKS and CDR2 as YYEKEE (reference sequence). The junction had 7 bases not matched to a gene; V was cut back by 3 bases and J by 2 bases. The CDR3 extends over 15 amino acids. CDR3 in amino acids: CASSSPGTANYGYTF. For the CDR3, the DNA is TGTGCCAGCAGCTCACCCGGGACAGCGAACTATGGCTACACCTTC.

This clone was detected a few times. The chain employs TRBV23-1 and TRBJ1-1; tentatively, D is TRBD1 (5 bases). TRBV23-1 is treated as an ORF (open reading frame) with a function not yet certain. The CDR3 loop spans 15 amino acids. With 7 bases removed from V and 5 bases from J, the gap between germline ends came to 20 bases. CDR3 in amino acids: CASNQGDTKWTEAFF. The CDR3 nucleotides are TGCGCCAGCAACCAGGGAGATACGAAGTGGACTGAAGCTTTCTTT.

The chain uses TRBV28 and TRBJ2-7; 8 bases match TRBD1. The CDR3 has 13 residues. V was pared by 6 bases and J by 6 bases, with 7 bases of the junction left unmatched. Per the germline V gene, CDR1 is MDHEN and CDR2 is SYDVKM. CDR3 sequence: CASRKTGAFEQYV. As DNA, the CDR3 is TGTGCCAGCAGGAAGACAGGGGCGTTCGAGCAGTACGTC.

V is TRBV6-5 and J is TRBJ1-5, with 9 bases fitting TRBD1. Germline assignment: CDR1 MNHEY and CDR2 SVGAGI. J lost 3 bases, V lost 6 bases, and 6 bases had no gene match. CDR3 length equals 15 residues. CDR3 region: CASSRGQGTNQPQHF. The CDR3 nucleotides read TGTGCCAGCAGCCGGGGACAGGGAACCAATCAGCCCCAGCATTTT.

The gene calls are TRBV18 and TRBJ2-7; 11 bases align to TRBD1. CDR1 KGHSH and CDR2 LQKENI come from the germline V gene. CDR3 length: 14 residues. Trimming cost V 4 bases and J 2 bases; bases outside gene matches: 1. The CDR3 nucleotides are TGTGCCAGCTCACGGGACAGGGGGGCCTACGAGCAGTACTTC. Translation: CASSRDRGAYEQYF.

The V and J genes are TRBV12-5 and TRBJ1-5; TRBD1 aligns across 11 bases. V shed 6 bases, J shed 7 bases, and the junction held 5 bases outside the gene matches. This CDR3 is built from 14 residues. Per the germline V gene, CDR1 is LGHNT and CDR2 is FRNRAP. In DNA, the CDR3 is TGTGCTAGTGGCCGGACAGGGGGCGGGCAGCCCCAGCATTTT. Protein product: CASGRTGGGQPQHF.

This chain joins TRBV30 and TRBJ2-1, with D possibly TRBD1 on 5 matching bases. The ends were cut back, 0 bases at V and 8 bases at J, with 5 bases in the middle. This CDR3 is 11 amino acids long. The germline gives CDR1 GTSNPN, CDR2 SVGIG (reference sequence). In nucleotides, the CDR3 is TGTGCCTGGAGTGTACAGGATGAGCAGTTCTTC. This translates into CAWSVQDEQFF.

This chain links TRBV7-2 with TRBJ2-2, with 7 positions matching TRBD2. The V and J ends lost 2 bases and 4 bases, in that order; junction bases with no gene match: 13. Germline V gene data show CDR1 as SGHTA and CDR2 as FQGNSA. This CDR3 is 18 amino acids long. CDR3 sequence (DNA): TGTGCCAGCAGCTTATATGGAGGCGGGGGATCAGTCACCGGGGAGCTGTTTTTT. Its translation is CASSLYGGGGSVTGELFF.